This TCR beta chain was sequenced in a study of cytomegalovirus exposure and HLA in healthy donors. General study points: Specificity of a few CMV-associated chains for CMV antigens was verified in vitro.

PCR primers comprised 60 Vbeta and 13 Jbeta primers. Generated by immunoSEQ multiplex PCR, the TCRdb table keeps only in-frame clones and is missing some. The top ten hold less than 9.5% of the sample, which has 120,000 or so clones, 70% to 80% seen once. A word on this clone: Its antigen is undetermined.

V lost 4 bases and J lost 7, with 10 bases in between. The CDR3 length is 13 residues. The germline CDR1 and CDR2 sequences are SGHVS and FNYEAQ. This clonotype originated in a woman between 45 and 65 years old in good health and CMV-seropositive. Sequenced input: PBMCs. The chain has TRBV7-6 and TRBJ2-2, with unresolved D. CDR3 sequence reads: CASSSNQDGELFF. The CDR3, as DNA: TGTGCCAGCAGCTCCAATCAGGACGGGGAGCTGTTTTTT.